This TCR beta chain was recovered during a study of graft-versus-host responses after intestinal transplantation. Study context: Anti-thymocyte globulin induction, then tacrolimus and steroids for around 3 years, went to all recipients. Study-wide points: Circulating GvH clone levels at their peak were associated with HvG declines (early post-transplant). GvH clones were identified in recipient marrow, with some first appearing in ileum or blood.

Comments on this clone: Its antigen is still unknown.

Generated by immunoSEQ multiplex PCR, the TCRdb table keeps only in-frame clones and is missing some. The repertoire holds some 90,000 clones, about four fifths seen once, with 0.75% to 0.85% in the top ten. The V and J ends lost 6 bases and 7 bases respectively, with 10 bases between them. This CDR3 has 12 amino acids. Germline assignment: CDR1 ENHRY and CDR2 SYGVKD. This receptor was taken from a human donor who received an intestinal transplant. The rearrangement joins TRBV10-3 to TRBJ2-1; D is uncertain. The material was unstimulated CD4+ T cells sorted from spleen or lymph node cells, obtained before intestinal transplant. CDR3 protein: CAIRAGPNEQFF. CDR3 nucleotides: TGTGCCATCAGGGCAGGTCCTAATGAGCAGTTCTTC.